One T cell receptor (beta chain) is described in this entry. A much more abundant neighbour one base away suggests this may be a read error. Sampled blood dates from first hyperthyroidism diagnosis, and it precedes any ophthalmopathy symptoms. The CDR3 sequence is 18 residues long. Germline V CDR1 and CDR2: SGHTA, FQGNSA. The sample is drawn from a study of T cells in Graves' hyperthyroidism and ophthalmopathy. TCR beta CDR3 sequences were amplified from RNA transcripts. HTBI primers drove first-round RT-PCR of the TCR CDR3. TCRdb used MiXCR to reprocess the multiplex PCR reads, holding one entry per CDR3 protein. This sample has fewer than 400,000 distinct CDR3 sequences, with less than 20% found just once.

The rearrangement joins TRBV7-2 to TRBJ1-2, with 7 bases aligning to TRBD1. Sequenced material: blood. This TCR was recovered from a woman aged 18 to 35 with Graves' hyperthyroidism that later progressed to Graves' ophthalmopathy. CDR3 DNA: TGTGCCAGCAGCTTAGGTTTATTCTCGACAGGGAGCGGGTATGGCTGCACCTTC. It codes for CASSLGLFSTGSGYGCTF.